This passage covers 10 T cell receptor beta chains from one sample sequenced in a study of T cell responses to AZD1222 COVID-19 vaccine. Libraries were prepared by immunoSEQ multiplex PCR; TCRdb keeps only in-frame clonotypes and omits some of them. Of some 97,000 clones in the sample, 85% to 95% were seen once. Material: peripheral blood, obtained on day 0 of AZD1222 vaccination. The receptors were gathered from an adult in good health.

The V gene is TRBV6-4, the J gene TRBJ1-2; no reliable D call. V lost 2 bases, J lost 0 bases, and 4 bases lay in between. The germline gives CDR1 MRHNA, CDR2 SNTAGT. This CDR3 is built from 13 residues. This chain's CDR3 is CASSDQPNYGYTF. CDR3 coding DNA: TGTGCCAGCAGTGACCAGCCTAACTATGGCTACACCTTC.

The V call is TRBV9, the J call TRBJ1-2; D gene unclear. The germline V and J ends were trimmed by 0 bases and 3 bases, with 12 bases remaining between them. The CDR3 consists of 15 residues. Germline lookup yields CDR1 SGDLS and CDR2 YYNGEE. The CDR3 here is CASSVGTALDYGYTF. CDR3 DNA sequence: TGTGCCAGCAGCGTAGGCACAGCACTAGACTATGGCTACACCTTC. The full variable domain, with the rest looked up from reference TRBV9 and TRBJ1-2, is DSGVTQTPKHLITATGQRVTLRCSPRSGDLSVYWYQQSLDQGLQFLIQYYNGEERAKGNILERFSAQQFPDLHSELNLSSLELGDSALYFCASSVGTALDYGYTFGSGTRLTVV.

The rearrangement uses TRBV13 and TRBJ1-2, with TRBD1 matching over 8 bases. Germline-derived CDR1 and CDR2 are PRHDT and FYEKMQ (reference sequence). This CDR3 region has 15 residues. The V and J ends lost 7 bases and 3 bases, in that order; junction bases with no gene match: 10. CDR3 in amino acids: CASTLQGVTDYGYTF. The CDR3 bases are TGTGCCAGCACTCTACAGGGGGTCACGGACTATGGCTACACCTTC.

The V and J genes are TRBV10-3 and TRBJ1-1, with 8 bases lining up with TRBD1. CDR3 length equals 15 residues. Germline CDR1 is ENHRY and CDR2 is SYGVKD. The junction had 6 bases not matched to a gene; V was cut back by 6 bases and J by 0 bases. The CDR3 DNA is TGTGCCATCAGCGGACAGGGAAACCTGAACACTGAAGCTTTCTTT. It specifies CAISGQGNLNTEAFF.

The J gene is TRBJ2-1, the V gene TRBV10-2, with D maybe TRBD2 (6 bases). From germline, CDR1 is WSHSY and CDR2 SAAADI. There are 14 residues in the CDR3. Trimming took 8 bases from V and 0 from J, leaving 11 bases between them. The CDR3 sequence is CASVAELSYNEQFF. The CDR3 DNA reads TGCGCCAGCGTAGCGGAACTCTCCTACAATGAGCAGTTCTTC.

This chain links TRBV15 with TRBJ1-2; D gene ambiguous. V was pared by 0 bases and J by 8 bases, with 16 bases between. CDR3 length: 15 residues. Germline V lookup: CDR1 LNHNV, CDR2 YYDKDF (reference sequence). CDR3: CATSRDSSGVGGYTF. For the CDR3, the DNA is TGTGCCACCAGCAGAGATAGTAGCGGCGTCGGAGGCTACACCTTC.

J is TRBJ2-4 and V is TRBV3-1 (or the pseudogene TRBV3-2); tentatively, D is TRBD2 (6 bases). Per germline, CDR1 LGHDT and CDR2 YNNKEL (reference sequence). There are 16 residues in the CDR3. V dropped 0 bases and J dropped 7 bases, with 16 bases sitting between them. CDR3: CASSQDGDGSANIQYF. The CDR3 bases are TGTGCCAGCAGCCAAGATGGGGACGGGAGTGCGAACATTCAGTACTTC.

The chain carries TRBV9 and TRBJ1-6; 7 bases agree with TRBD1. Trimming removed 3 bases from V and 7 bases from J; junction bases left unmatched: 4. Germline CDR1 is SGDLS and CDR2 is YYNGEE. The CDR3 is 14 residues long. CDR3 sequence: CASSARTGNSPLHF. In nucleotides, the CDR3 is TGTGCCAGCAGCGCGCGGACAGGAAATTCACCCCTCCACTTT.

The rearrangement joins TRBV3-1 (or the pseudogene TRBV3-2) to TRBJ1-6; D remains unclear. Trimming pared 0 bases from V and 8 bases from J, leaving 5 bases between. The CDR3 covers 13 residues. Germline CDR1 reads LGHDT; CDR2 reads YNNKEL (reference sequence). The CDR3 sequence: CASSQDPHSPLHF. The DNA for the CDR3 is TGTGCCAGCAGCCAAGACCCACATTCACCCCTCCACTTT.

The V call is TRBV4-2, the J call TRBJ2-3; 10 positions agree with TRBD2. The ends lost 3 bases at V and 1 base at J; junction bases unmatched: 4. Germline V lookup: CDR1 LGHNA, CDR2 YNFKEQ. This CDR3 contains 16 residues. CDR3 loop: CASSQTGTSGTDTQYF. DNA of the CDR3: TGTGCCAGCAGCCAGACCGGGACTAGCGGCACAGATACGCAGTATTTT.